A selection of T cell receptor beta chains follows, all from one sample in a study of shared clonotypes between healthy human individuals. The assay was immunoSEQ multiplex PCR, and TCRdb's table has in-frame clones only and misses some. The sample shows approximately 2.4 million clones, around 95% of them seen only once. The sequenced sample was naive CD4+ T cells sorted from blood. These receptors were collected from a man between 18 and 35 years old in good health. Each CDR3 is given with its conserved first and last residue. Fields, in order: CDR3 protein, CDR3 length, V gene.

CDR3: CASSLRTAYNEQFF
length: 14
V: TRBV28

CDR3: CASSLGGMGTDTQYF
length: 15
V: TRBV5-4

CDR3: CASSEIPVLSSTDTQYF
length: 17
V: TRBV6-1

CDR3: CASRSQGYSPLHF
length: 13
V: TRBV6-5

CDR3: CASSHHPGYGYTF
length: 13
V: TRBV23-1

CDR3: CASSLATDGPQHF
length: 13
V: TRBV5-1

CDR3: CAWSPRLGQARGNTEAFF
length: 18
V: TRBV30

CDR3: CASSLDRAWNEQYF
length: 14
V: TRBV11-2

CDR3: CASSQQHGANYGYTF
length: 15
V: TRBV5-5

CDR3: CASSTRTGTFNTEAFF
length: 16
V: TRBV7-2

CDR3: CASSLVTGWDQPQHF
length: 15
V: TRBV5-1

CDR3: CASSQDQRQGYEQYF
length: 15
V: TRBV4-2

CDR3: CASSAIGRAEAFF
length: 13
V: TRBV18

CDR3: CASSPPGQGTDTQYF
length: 15
V: TRBV11-2

CDR3: CASSQDGRAYEQYF
length: 14
V: TRBV4-1

CDR3: CASAGTGLAKNIQYF
length: 15
V: TRBV2